A single sample gave rise to the 32 T cell receptor beta chains below, sequenced in a study of blood T cell repertoires in COVID-19. Profiling relied on immunoSEQ multiplex PCR, and the TCRdb table lists in-frame clones only, not all of them. The table includes 300,000 to 400,000 clones, around nine tenths detected once. Sequencing was carried out using peripheral blood. The source is a woman younger than 35 who had recovered from COVID-19.

The gene calls are TRBV9 and TRBJ1-1, with D tentatively TRBD1 (5 bases). CDR3 size: 16 residues. V was pared by 4 bases and J by 5 bases, with 21 bases between. Germline V gives CDR1 SGDLS, CDR2 YYNGEE. The CDR3 reads CASSPPTREARTEAFF. Here the CDR3 DNA reads TGTGCCAGCAGCCCCCCAACCAGGGAAGCGAGAACTGAAGCTTTCTTT.

The CDR3 here is CASSPLAVGDIQYF. CDR3 DNA: TGTGCCAGCTCACCACTAGCGGTAGGAGACATTCAGTACTTC. The chain is built from TRBV18 and TRBJ2-4; perhaps TRBD2 as D (6 bases). The germline V gene has CDR1 KGHSH and CDR2 LQKENI. Trimming pared 1 base from V and 8 bases from J, leaving 12 bases between. The CDR3 covers 14 residues.

The rearrangement joins TRBV29-1 to TRBJ2-3; no reliable D call. Germline assignment: CDR1 SQVTM and CDR2 ANQGSEA. This CDR3 spans 14 amino acids. Trimming left V 3 bases short and J 2 bases short, with 12 bases between. CDR3 protein: CSVDLGVSTDTQYF. The CDR3 DNA reads TGCAGCGTTGATCTAGGAGTATCCACAGATACGCAGTATTTT.

This clone was observed a few times. The chain links TRBV2 to TRBJ1-5; 8 bases are a match to TRBD1. The CDR3 runs to 13 residues. V lost 4 bases to trimming and J lost 6 bases; unmatched junction nucleotides: 2. CDR1 and CDR2 from the germline V gene are SNHLY and FYNNEI. CDR3: CASSGQGSQPQHF. The CDR3, as DNA: TGTGCCAGCAGTGGACAGGGGTCTCAGCCCCAGCATTTT.

In this sample, this clone turned up a few times. The J gene is TRBJ2-1, the V gene TRBV9; tentative D call: TRBD2 (5 bases). The germline V gene has CDR1 SGDLS and CDR2 YYNGEE. CDR3 length: 14 amino acids. Trimming stripped 0 bases from V and 3 bases from J, with 7 bases between. CDR3 bases: TGTGCCAGCAGCGTAGCCGGGATCTACAATGAGCAGTTCTTC. Protein sequence: CASSVAGIYNEQFF.

The chain is built from TRBV7-2 and TRBJ1-1, with D maybe TRBD1 (6 bases). The CDR3 runs to 16 residues. Per germline, CDR1 SGHTA and CDR2 FQGNSA. Deletions cut 1 base from V and 6 bases from J, with 18 bases between. The CDR3: CASSLDSGRGRAEAFF. The CDR3 DNA reads as TGTGCCAGCAGCTTAGATTCGGGCAGGGGAAGGGCTGAAGCTTTCTTT.

J is TRBJ2-3 and V is TRBV28; 7 bases match TRBD2. J was trimmed by 2 bases and V by 5 bases; bases with no gene match: 10. CDR1 and CDR2 (germline): MDHEN, SYDVKM. The CDR3 contains 16 residues. The CDR3 is CASSVQRGTFTDTQYF. CDR3 bases: TGTGCCAGCAGTGTCCAGCGGGGCACATTCACAGATACGCAGTATTTT.

The V gene is TRBV5-1, the J gene TRBJ2-3; 8 bases are shared with TRBD1. The germline gives CDR1 SGHRS, CDR2 YFSETQ. The CDR3 covers 14 residues. V lost 4 bases to trimming and J lost 2 bases; unmatched junction nucleotides: 3. Here the CDR3 reads CASSLDRATDTQYF. In nucleotides, the CDR3 is TGCGCCAGCAGCCTGGACAGGGCCACAGATACGCAGTATTTT.

Only one count was recorded for this clone. V is TRBV11-2 and J is TRBJ2-3; perhaps TRBD2 as D (6 bases). V lost 4 bases to trimming and J lost 0 bases, with 20 bases between them. The germline CDR1 and CDR2 sequences are SGHAT and FQNNGV. The CDR3 loop spans 18 amino acids. The CDR3 nucleotides read TGTGCCAGCAGCTGGGACCGGGACTCTGTTTGGAGCACAGATACGCAGTATTTT. This codes for CASSWDRDSVWSTDTQYF.

This sequence joins TRBV20-1 and TRBJ2-1; 10 bases fit TRBD2. With V trimmed by 3 bases and J by 0 bases, 8 bases remained unmatched. Germline V lookup: CDR1 DFQATT, CDR2 SNEGSKA (reference sequence). The CDR3 has 17 residues. This CDR3 reads CSASSGRISSSYNEQFF. CDR3 DNA sequence: TGCAGTGCTAGTAGCGGGAGGATCTCTAGCTCCTACAATGAGCAGTTCTTC.

This chain uses TRBV4-3 with TRBJ2-3; a possible D gene is TRBD2 (6 bases). V lost 3 bases and J 5 bases, leaving 15 bases between the germline ends. The germline V gene encodes CDR1 LGHNA and CDR2 YSLEER. There are 15 residues in the CDR3. CDR3 residues: CASSQSTGVGDTQYF. The CDR3 DNA follows: TGCGCCAGCAGCCAGTCCACGGGAGTGGGAGATACGCAGTATTTT.

This chain joins TRBV5-6 and TRBJ1-5; 10 bases line up with TRBD1. This CDR3 has 16 residues. In germline, CDR1 is SGHDT, CDR2 YYEEEE. With 4 bases clipped from V and 3 bases from J, the junction kept 7 bases outside the gene matches. The CDR3 DNA reads TGTGCCAGCAGCAGAGGGGACAGGGGCAACAATCAGCCCCAGCATTTT. This gives the protein CASSRGDRGNNQPQHF. Variable domain in full (rest from reference TRBV5-6 and TRBJ1-5): DAGVTQSPTHLIKTRGQQVTLRCSPKSGHDTVSWYQQALGQGPQFIFQYYEEEERQRGNFPDRFSGHQFPNYSSELNVNALLLGDSALYLCASSRGDRGNNQPQHFGDGTRLSIL.

V is TRBV10-2 and J is TRBJ2-7; D may be TRBD2 (5 bases). Germline assignment: CDR1 WSHSY and CDR2 SAAADI. Trimming removed 11 bases from V and 3 bases from J, with 17 bases in between. CDR3 size: 13 residues. This chain's CDR3 is CAASSGVNYEQYV. In DNA form, the CDR3 reads TGCGCCGCCTCGAGCGGTGTTAACTACGAGCAGTACGTC.

V usage is TRBV5-6 and J usage is TRBJ1-2, with TRBD1 matching 10 bases. Trimming removed 5 bases from V and 3 bases from J; junction bases left unmatched: 10. The germline CDR1 and CDR2 sequences are SGHDT and YYEEEE. This CDR3 spans 16 amino acids. The CDR3 protein is CASSSTGGQVYYGYTF. The DNA for the CDR3 is TGTGCCAGCAGTTCGACAGGGGGCCAAGTTTACTATGGCTACACCTTC.

This chain connects TRBV6-5 to TRBJ2-3; 11 bases match TRBD2. Trimming removed 5 bases from V and 6 bases from J; junction bases left unmatched: 7. The CDR3 spans 15 residues. Germline assignment: CDR1 MNHEY and CDR2 SVGAGI. This CDR3 is CASSPTSGSGDTQYF. CDR3 in DNA: TGTGCCAGCAGTCCTACTAGCGGGAGCGGGGATACGCAGTATTTT.

The rearrangement links TRBV7-2 to TRBJ2-7; 9 bases map to TRBD2. This CDR3 has 15 amino acids. With 7 bases clipped from V and 7 bases from J, the junction kept 14 bases outside the gene matches. Per the germline V gene, CDR1 is SGHTA and CDR2 is FQGNSA. As DNA, the CDR3 is TGTGCCAGCATCCCCCTCCTAGCGGGATATAAGGAGCAGTACGTC. It specifies CASIPLLAGYKEQYV.

This rearrangement joins TRBV28 to TRBJ2-1; the match to TRBD2 covers 8 bases. The ends lost 2 bases at V and 9 bases at J; junction bases unmatched: 12. Germline-derived CDR1 and CDR2 are MDHEN and SYDVKM. The CDR3 runs 16 residues. CDR3 residues: CASSLMGGTRGAEQFF. CDR3 DNA sequence: TGTGCCAGCAGTTTAATGGGGGGGACTAGAGGTGCTGAGCAGTTCTTC.

J is TRBJ1-6 and V is TRBV4-3; no definite D call. The CDR3 runs 15 residues. CDR1 and CDR2 (germline): LGHNA, YSLEER. Trimming removed 1 base from V and 7 bases from J, with 11 bases in between. The CDR3 loop is CASSQGTGVNSPLHF. Written as DNA, the CDR3 is TGCGCCAGCAGCCAAGGAACCGGTGTGAATTCACCCCTCCACTTT.

This clone was found once. This chain uses TRBV11-2 with TRBJ2-7; D unresolved. This CDR3 comprises 13 residues. V was shortened by 1 base and J by 1 base, with 5 bases between the two germline ends. Looked up from germline, CDR1 is SGHAT and CDR2 is FQNNGV. The CDR3 sequence: CASSLGASYEQYV. The CDR3 region has the DNA TGTGCCAGCAGCTTAGGGGCATCCTACGAGCAGTACGTC.

In DNA, the CDR3 is TGTGCCAGCAGCTTGGAGCGGGACGTGGTGGGCCAAGAGACCCAGTACTTC. This gives the protein CASSLERDVVGQETQYF. The chain joins TRBV5-5 to TRBJ2-5; 7 bases are a match to TRBD2. V shed 0 bases and J 1 base; nucleotides not matched to a gene: 9. Germline V gene sequence: CDR1 SGHKS, CDR2 YYEKEE (reference sequence). This CDR3 contains 17 residues. Full variable domain (rest looked up from reference TRBV5-5 and TRBJ2-5): DAGVTQSPTHLIKTRGQQVTLRCSPISGHKSVSWYQQVLGQGPQFIFQYYEKEERGRGNFPDRFSARQFPNYSSELNVNALLLGDSALYLCASSLERDVVGQETQYFGPGTRLLVL.

The chain combines TRBV5-1 with TRBJ2-3; D is perhaps TRBD2 (6 bases). Germline loops: CDR1 SGHRS, CDR2 YFSETQ. The germline V and J ends were trimmed by 0 bases and 2 bases, with 10 bases remaining between them. The CDR3 contains 15 residues. The CDR3 loop reads CASSLASGLTDTQYF. CDR3 sequence (DNA): TGCGCCAGCAGCTTGGCCAGCGGGCTCACAGATACGCAGTATTTT. Full variable domain (remainder filled in from reference TRBV5-1 and TRBJ2-3): KAGVTQTPRYLIKTRGQQVTLSCSPISGHRSVSWYQQTPGQGLQFLFEYFSETQRNKGNFPGRFSGRQFSNSRSEMNVSTLELGDSALYLCASSLASGLTDTQYFGPGTRLTVL.

This chain joins TRBV7-2 and TRBJ1-4; D is uncertain. The germline V gene has CDR1 SGHTA and CDR2 FQGNSA. The length of the CDR3 is 14 residues. Between the trimmed V and J ends, which lost 5 bases and 8 bases, there was a span of 15 bases. CDR3 loop: CASSARSGVEKLFF. In nucleotides, the CDR3 is TGTGCCAGCAGCGCCAGGAGCGGGGTCGAAAAACTGTTTTTT.

V gene TRBV9 combines with J gene TRBJ2-3, with 11 nucleotides matching TRBD2. After removal of 4 bases from V and 2 bases from J, the junction contained 9 bases not matched to a gene. Germline values: CDR1 SGDLS, CDR2 YYNGEE. The CDR3 is 17 residues long. CDR3 nucleotide sequence: TGTGCCAGCAGCCCGGGGCTAGCGGGAGGCAACACAGATACGCAGTATTTT. Its translation is CASSPGLAGGNTDTQYF.

This clone has a single count. V and J are TRBV6-5 and TRBJ1-2; D is perhaps TRBD1 (5 bases). Germline lookup yields CDR1 MNHEY and CDR2 SVGAGI. V lost 8 bases, J lost 0 bases, and 13 bases lay in between. The CDR3 spans 14 residues. CDR3: CASRRGPTNYGYTF. CDR3 nucleotide sequence: TGTGCCAGCCGGCGGGGCCCGACTAACTATGGCTACACCTTC.

This sequence joins TRBV24-1 and TRBJ2-3; 8 bases match TRBD2. Germline V gives CDR1 KGHDR, CDR2 SFDVKD. V trimming: 3 bases; J trimming: 7 bases; junction bases outside the gene matches: 5. The CDR3 consists of 14 residues. The CDR3 spells CATSDRGTSNTQYF. The CDR3 nucleotides read TGTGCCACCAGTGATCGTGGGACTAGTAATACGCAGTATTTT.

This sequence joins TRBV5-3 and TRBJ2-1, with 8 bases aligning to TRBD2. TRBV5-3 is flagged as an ORF with uncertain function. CDR3 length equals 14 residues. The V and J ends lost 5 bases and 5 bases, in that order; junction bases with no gene match: 6. CDR3 DNA: TGTGCCAGAAGACCGGGACTAGTCAACAATGAGCAGTTCTTC. Translation: CARRPGLVNNEQFF.

The V gene is TRBV30, the J gene TRBJ2-2, with D perhaps TRBD2 (6 bases). Germline values: CDR1 GTSNPN, CDR2 SVGIG (reference sequence). V shed 0 bases and J shed 2 bases, with 10 bases lying between them. The CDR3 has 15 residues. The CDR3 bases are TGTGCCTGGAGTGTACTCGGGAGTAACACCGGGGAGCTGTTTTTT. Translating it yields CAWSVLGSNTGELFF.

The table lists this clone with a count of one. The chain has TRBV7-2 and TRBJ2-5; D is possibly TRBD2 (6 bases). CDR1 is SGHTA, CDR2 FQGNSA, per germline. V gave up 5 bases and J gave up 5 bases, with 12 bases separating them. CDR3 length equals 13 residues. The CDR3 spells CASSGDFLETQYF. The CDR3 DNA is TGTGCCAGCAGCGGGGACTTCCTGGAGACCCAGTACTTC.

J is TRBJ2-3 and V is TRBV29-1; TRBD2 might be the D (5 bases). The V and J ends lost 4 bases and 3 bases respectively, with 11 bases between them. Germline loops: CDR1 SQVTM, CDR2 ANQGSEA. This CDR3 is 13 amino acids long. This CDR3 is CSVGVGVTDTQYF. The CDR3 DNA reads TGCAGCGTTGGGGTCGGGGTTACAGATACGCAGTATTTT.

The chain uses TRBV19 and TRBJ1-4, with TRBD1 as a possible D gene (5 bases). With 3 bases removed from V and 8 bases from J, the gap between germline ends came to 10 bases. The germline V gene has CDR1 LNHDA and CDR2 SQIVND (reference sequence). This CDR3 has 13 residues. For the CDR3, the DNA is TGTGCCAGTAGTATGGGGGGGGTGGAAAAACTGTTTTTT. This gives the protein CASSMGGVEKLFF. Together with reference TRBV19 and TRBJ1-4, the CDR3 gives the full variable domain: DGGITQSPKYLFRKEGQNVTLSCEQNLNHDAMYWYRQDPGQGLRLIYYSQIVNDFQKGDIAEGYSVSREKKESFPLTVTSAQKNPTAFYLCASSMGGVEKLFFGSGTQLSVL.

V is TRBV23-1 and J is TRBJ1-1; unclear D gene. TRBV23-1 counts as an open reading frame of uncertain function. V gave up 0 bases and J gave up 5 bases, with 7 bases separating them. The CDR3 runs 13 residues. The CDR3 sequence is CASSQSSRTEAFF. DNA of the CDR3: TGCGCCAGCAGTCAATCTTCGCGAACTGAAGCTTTCTTT.

This chain joins TRBV6-2 or TRBV6-3 and TRBJ1-3; TRBD1 might be the D (6 bases). The CDR3 runs 14 residues. Trimming cost V 3 bases and J 4 bases, with 10 bases left between them. CDR1 and CDR2 from the germline V gene are MNHEY and SVGEGT. The DNA for the CDR3 is TGTGCCAGCAGTTATTCCGGGACAGGAAACACCATATATTTT. Protein: CASSYSGTGNTIYF.